This is a list of T cell receptor beta chains from one sample in a study of shared clonotypes between healthy human individuals. Assay used: immunoSEQ multiplex PCR; TCRdb lists only in-frame clones, some missing. Of about 2.4 million clones listed, 90% to 95% were seen once; the top ten hold roughly 0.39%. The sequenced sample was naive CD4+ T cells from PBMCs. Receptor source: a man between 18 and 35 years old in good health. Some clones in this sample may be carry-over from other donors' samples. Each CDR3 is given with its conserved first and last residue. Fields, in order: clone size, J gene, V gene, D gene, CDR3 protein, CDR3 DNA. The D gene is left open where the match is weak. Some rows mark clone size as missing; the rest say once, few, many or name a class of expanded clone.

abundance: once
j_gene: TRBJ2-4
v_gene: TRBV19
d_gene: .
CDR3aa: CASRGSGKNIQYF
CDR3nt: TGTGCCAGTAGGGGAAGCGGCAAAAACATTCAGTACTTC

abundance: .
j_gene: TRBJ2-7
v_gene: TRBV6-1
d_gene: .
CDR3aa: CASNPSFSGYEQYF
CDR3nt: TGTGCCAGCAATCCGTCTTTTTCCGGTTACGAGCAGTACTTC

abundance: once
j_gene: TRBJ1-1
v_gene: TRBV6-5
d_gene: .
CDR3aa: CASSRRRGRNTEAFF
CDR3nt: TGTGCCAGCAGCCGCCGTCGGGGACGGAACACTGAAGCTTTCTTT

abundance: .
j_gene: TRBJ1-1
v_gene: TRBV5-1
d_gene: .
CDR3aa: CASSLDPTERREAFF
CDR3nt: TGCGCCAGCAGCTTGGACCCCACAGAGCGTCGAGAAGCTTTCTTT

abundance: .
j_gene: TRBJ2-5
v_gene: TRBV5-1
d_gene: TRBD1
CDR3aa: CASSRTGGEETQYF
CDR3nt: TGCGCCAGCAGCAGGACAGGGGGCGAAGAGACCCAGTACTTC

abundance: .
j_gene: TRBJ2-7
v_gene: TRBV2
d_gene: .
CDR3aa: CASSEAREQYF
CDR3nt: TGTGCCAGCAGTGAAGCAAGGGAGCAGTACTTC

abundance: .
j_gene: TRBJ1-2
v_gene: TRBV25-1
d_gene: .
CDR3aa: CASSEYPFTHGYTF
CDR3nt: TGTGCCAGCAGTGAATATCCTTTCACTCATGGCTACACCTTC

abundance: .
j_gene: TRBJ1-1
v_gene: TRBV19
d_gene: .
CDR3aa: CAAGGRVNTEAFF
CDR3nt: TGTGCCGCTGGGGGCAGGGTGAACACTGAAGCTTTCTTT

abundance: .
j_gene: TRBJ2-1
v_gene: TRBV9
d_gene: .
CDR3aa: CASSETIALSSYNEQFF
CDR3nt: TGTGCCAGCAGCGAAACGATAGCGTTGAGCTCCTACAATGAGCAGTTCTTC

abundance: .
j_gene: TRBJ2-4
v_gene: TRBV19
d_gene: .
CDR3aa: CASSLDAAKNIQYF
CDR3nt: TGTGCCAGTAGTCTCGATGCGGCCAAAAACATTCAGTACTTC

abundance: .
j_gene: TRBJ2-1
v_gene: TRBV4-2
d_gene: TRBD2
CDR3aa: CASSQGGLAGGYNEQFF
CDR3nt: TGTGCCAGCAGCCAAGGGGGGCTAGCGGGCGGCTACAATGAGCAGTTCTTC

abundance: .
j_gene: TRBJ2-6
v_gene: TRBV28
d_gene: .
CDR3aa: CASTNIALSGANVLTF
CDR3nt: TGTGCCAGCACCAATATCGCTCTCTCTGGGGCCAACGTCCTGACTTTC

abundance: .
j_gene: TRBJ2-3
v_gene: TRBV5-1
d_gene: .
CDR3aa: CASSLQGGEITDTQYF
CDR3nt: TGCGCCAGCAGCTTACAGGGTGGGGAGATCACAGATACGCAGTATTTT

abundance: once
j_gene: TRBJ2-7
v_gene: TRBV7-2
d_gene: TRBD2
CDR3aa: CASSHLGREGYEQYF
CDR3nt: TGTGCCAGCAGCCATCTCGGACGGGAGGGGTACGAGCAGTACTTC

abundance: .
j_gene: TRBJ2-7
v_gene: TRBV11-2
d_gene: TRBD1
CDR3aa: CASSEQGGLGEQYF
CDR3nt: TGTGCCAGCAGCGAACAGGGGGGTCTTGGCGAGCAGTACTTC

abundance: .
j_gene: TRBJ2-1
v_gene: TRBV5-1
d_gene: TRBD2
CDR3aa: CASSVGTSPNEQFF
CDR3nt: TGCGCCAGCAGCGTTGGGACTAGCCCAAATGAGCAGTTCTTC

abundance: .
j_gene: TRBJ2-5
v_gene: TRBV7-2
d_gene: .
CDR3aa: CASSRGTVQYF
CDR3nt: TGTGCCAGCAGCCGCGGGACGGTGCAGTACTTC

abundance: .
j_gene: TRBJ1-1
v_gene: TRBV30
d_gene: .
CDR3aa: CAWSVGGVNTEAFF
CDR3nt: TGTGCCTGGAGTGTAGGGGGAGTAAACACTGAAGCTTTCTTT

abundance: .
j_gene: TRBJ2-5
v_gene: TRBV5-4
d_gene: .
CDR3aa: CASSLGGQVETQYF
CDR3nt: TGTGCCAGCAGCCTCGGTGGGCAGGTAGAGACCCAGTACTTC

abundance: .
j_gene: TRBJ2-1
v_gene: TRBV29-1
d_gene: TRBD2
CDR3aa: CSVERLAGGNNEQFF
CDR3nt: TGCAGCGTTGAAAGACTAGCGGGAGGGAACAATGAGCAGTTCTTC

abundance: few
j_gene: TRBJ1-1
v_gene: TRBV28
d_gene: .
CDR3aa: CASRPGEWGEAFF
CDR3nt: TGTGCCAGCAGGCCAGGGGAATGGGGTGAAGCTTTCTTT

abundance: .
j_gene: TRBJ2-7
v_gene: TRBV5-1
d_gene: .
CDR3aa: CASSLVGQRPGSEQYF
CDR3nt: TGCGCCAGCAGCTTGGTTGGACAGAGACCCGGATCCGAGCAGTACTTC

abundance: .
j_gene: TRBJ1-2
v_gene: TRBV19
d_gene: .
CDR3aa: CASRSGNQRVDGYTF
CDR3nt: TGTGCCAGTAGATCAGGGAACCAGCGCGTCGATGGCTACACCTTC

abundance: .
j_gene: TRBJ2-1
v_gene: TRBV7-2
d_gene: .
CDR3aa: CASSFEEYRFF
CDR3nt: TGTGCCAGCAGCTTCGAAGAGTATCGGTTCTTC

abundance: .
j_gene: TRBJ2-7
v_gene: TRBV5-8
d_gene: TRBD1
CDR3aa: CASSLAGQGVFGQYF
CDR3nt: TGTGCCAGCAGCTTAGCCGGACAGGGAGTTTTTGGGCAGTACTTC

abundance: .
j_gene: TRBJ2-1
v_gene: TRBV9
d_gene: .
CDR3aa: CASSVDSGFYNEQFF
CDR3nt: TGTGCCAGCAGCGTAGATAGCGGATTCTACAATGAGCAGTTCTTC

abundance: .
j_gene: TRBJ2-3
v_gene: TRBV5-1
d_gene: TRBD2
CDR3aa: CASSPGTSGPDTQYF
CDR3nt: TGCGCCAGCAGCCCCGGGACTAGCGGGCCCGATACGCAGTATTTT

abundance: .
j_gene: TRBJ2-7
v_gene: TRBV11-2
d_gene: TRBD2
CDR3aa: CASSHRGVHYEQYF
CDR3nt: TGTGCCAGCAGCCACCGGGGGGTTCACTACGAGCAGTACTTC

abundance: .
j_gene: TRBJ1-5
v_gene: TRBV29-1
d_gene: .
CDR3aa: CSVKSGSNQPQHF
CDR3nt: TGCAGCGTGAAATCGGGTAGCAATCAGCCCCAGCATTTT

abundance: once
j_gene: TRBJ1-4
v_gene: TRBV18
d_gene: .
CDR3aa: CASSPFGTRQTNEKLFF
CDR3nt: TGTGCCAGCTCACCATTCGGCACCCGACAGACTAATGAAAAACTGTTTTTT

abundance: once
j_gene: TRBJ1-1
v_gene: TRBV6-1
d_gene: .
CDR3aa: CASSEADSYTEAFF
CDR3nt: TGTGCCAGCAGTGAGGCAGATAGTTACACTGAAGCTTTCTTT

abundance: once
j_gene: TRBJ1-5
v_gene: TRBV6-1
d_gene: .
CDR3aa: CASSIHSGEDQPQHF
CDR3nt: TGTGCCAGCAGTATCCACAGCGGGGAGGATCAGCCCCAGCATTTT

abundance: .
j_gene: TRBJ1-4
v_gene: TRBV28
d_gene: .
CDR3aa: CASSFLGATNEKLFF
CDR3nt: TGTGCCAGCAGTTTCTTAGGTGCAACTAATGAAAAACTGTTTTTT

abundance: .
j_gene: TRBJ2-2
v_gene: TRBV9
d_gene: .
CDR3aa: CASSIEPAELFF
CDR3nt: TGTGCCAGCAGCATCGAACCCGCGGAGCTGTTTTTT

abundance: .
j_gene: TRBJ1-5
v_gene: TRBV7-2
d_gene: TRBD1
CDR3aa: CASSARQGGNQPQHF
CDR3nt: TGTGCCAGCAGCGCCCGACAGGGGGGTAATCAGCCCCAGCATTTT

abundance: .
j_gene: TRBJ2-2
v_gene: TRBV28
d_gene: .
CDR3aa: CASLASYGELFF
CDR3nt: TGTGCCAGCCTAGCTAGCTACGGGGAGCTGTTTTTT

abundance: .
j_gene: TRBJ1-1
v_gene: TRBV19
d_gene: .
CDR3aa: CASSWGMLGNTEAFF
CDR3nt: TGTGCCAGTAGTTGGGGCATGCTCGGGAACACTGAAGCTTTCTTT

abundance: .
j_gene: TRBJ1-2
v_gene: TRBV28
d_gene: .
CDR3aa: CASSLRDTTNYGYTF
CDR3nt: TGTGCCAGCAGTCTCCGGGACACCACTAACTATGGCTACACCTTC

abundance: .
j_gene: TRBJ2-7
v_gene: TRBV2
d_gene: TRBD2
CDR3aa: CASRREPHEQYF
CDR3nt: TGTGCCAGCAGGCGGGAGCCCCACGAGCAGTACTTC

abundance: .
j_gene: TRBJ2-1
v_gene: TRBV6-6
d_gene: TRBD2
CDR3aa: CASSYFRTSGIDEQFF
CDR3nt: TGTGCCAGCAGTTACTTCCGGACTAGCGGGATAGATGAGCAGTTCTTC

abundance: .
j_gene: TRBJ2-1
v_gene: TRBV25-1
d_gene: TRBD2
CDR3aa: CASSGGWTSSGDEQFF
CDR3nt: TGTGCCAGCAGTGGGGGATGGACTAGCTCTGGTGATGAGCAGTTCTTC

abundance: once
j_gene: TRBJ2-1
v_gene: TRBV4-1
d_gene: TRBD2
CDR3aa: CASSQLGLRTSGSINEQFF
CDR3nt: TGCGCCAGCAGCCAATTGGGGTTAAGGACTAGCGGGAGTATCAATGAGCAGTTCTTC